The clone carrying this T cell receptor (beta chain) was recorded once. This record belongs to a study of T cell responses to AZD1222 COVID-19 vaccine. Some clones are missing from TCRdb's copy, which holds only in-frame ones; the method was immunoSEQ multiplex PCR. The sample has 75,000 to 100,000 clones; roughly 90% are singletons. The sample consisted of peripheral blood, taken on day 0 of AZD1222 vaccination. The clonotype comes from an adult in good health.

The DNA of the CDR3 is TGTGCCAAACCTTCAGACGACCTAGGGGCCAAAAACATTCAGTACTTC. This sequence encodes CAKPSDDLGAKNIQYF. The chain has TRBV21-1 and TRBJ2-4. TRBV21-1 is classified as a pseudogene. This CDR3 contains 16 residues.